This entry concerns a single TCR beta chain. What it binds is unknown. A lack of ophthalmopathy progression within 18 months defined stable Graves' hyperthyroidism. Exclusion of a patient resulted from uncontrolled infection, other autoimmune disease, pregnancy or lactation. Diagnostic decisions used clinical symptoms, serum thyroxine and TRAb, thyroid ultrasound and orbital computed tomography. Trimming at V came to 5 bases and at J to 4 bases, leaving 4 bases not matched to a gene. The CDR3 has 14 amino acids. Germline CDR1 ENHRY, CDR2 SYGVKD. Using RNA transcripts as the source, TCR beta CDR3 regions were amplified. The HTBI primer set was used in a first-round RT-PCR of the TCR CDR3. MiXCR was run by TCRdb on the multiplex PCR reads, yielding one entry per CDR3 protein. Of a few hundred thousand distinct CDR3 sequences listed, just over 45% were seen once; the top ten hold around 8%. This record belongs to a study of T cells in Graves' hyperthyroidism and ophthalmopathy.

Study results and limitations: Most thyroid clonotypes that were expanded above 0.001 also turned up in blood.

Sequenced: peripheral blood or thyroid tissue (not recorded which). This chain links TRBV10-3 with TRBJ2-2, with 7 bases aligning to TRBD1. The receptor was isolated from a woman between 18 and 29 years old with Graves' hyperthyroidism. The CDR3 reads CAISRDRFTGELFF. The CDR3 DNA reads TGTGCCATCAGTCGGGACAGATTCACCGGGGAGCTGTTTTTT.